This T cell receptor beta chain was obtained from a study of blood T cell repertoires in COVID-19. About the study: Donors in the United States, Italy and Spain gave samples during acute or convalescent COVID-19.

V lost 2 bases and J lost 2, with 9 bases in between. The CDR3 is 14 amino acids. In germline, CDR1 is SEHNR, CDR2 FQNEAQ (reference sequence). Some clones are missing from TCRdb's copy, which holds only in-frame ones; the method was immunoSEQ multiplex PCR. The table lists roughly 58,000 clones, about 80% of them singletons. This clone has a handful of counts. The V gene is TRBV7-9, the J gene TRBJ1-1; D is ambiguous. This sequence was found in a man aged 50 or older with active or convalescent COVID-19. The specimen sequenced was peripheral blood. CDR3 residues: CASSLFGANTEAFF. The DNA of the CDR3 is TGTGCCAGCAGCTTATTTGGAGCCAACACTGAAGCTTTCTTT.